The entry below describes one T cell receptor beta chain. Its target antigen remains unknown. There are no base qualities to consult, and no much larger clone falls within one base. The 39 donors, aged about 6 to 95 years, were systemically healthy Caucasian individuals from Russia. About 9.8 milliliters of peripheral blood were drawn from each donor into EDTA-treated Vacutainer tubes. PBMCs were isolated by Ficoll-Paque density-gradient centrifugation, with at least 6 million obtained per sample. Total RNA was extracted from PBMCs with Trizol reagent, with at least 6 micrograms obtained per sample. For every donor, flow cytometry on a PBMC aliquot measured the percentage of naive CD45RAhigh/CD27high T cells. Library creation used 5' RACE. Sequencing was performed on an Illumina HiSeq 2500. A second PCR of roughly 7 to 11 cycles was performed with a sample-barcoded 5' primer and a J-beta primer mix. A unique molecular identifier was introduced onto each TCR beta cDNA molecule by a template-switch 5' adaptor carrying 12 random nucleotides. Each sample yielded at least 3 million CDR3-containing paired-end reads. First-strand cDNA synthesis was performed from all RNA using the Mint cDNA synthesis kit, with priming by a TRBC-specific oligonucleotide. Following uracil-DNA glycosylase treatment, a first 18-cycle PCR with universal primers M1SS and BC2_uni_R was performed on all cDNA. Under the source paper's analysis protocol: Normalization of each sample was performed by random selection of 1 million high-quality reads, each carrying a distinct molecular identifier. Instead of being binned into consensus sequences, reads that shared molecular identifiers were thrown out. MiTCR, with a Q25 quality threshold and the strictest error-elimination algorithm, was used for CDR3 identification, clonotype clustering and error correction. A nonparametric unseen species model using Euler transformation provided a lower-bound estimate of total TCR beta diversity. TCRdb reanalyzed the raw reads on its own, using fastp at Q25 for trimming and MiXCR for clone calling, and kept in-frame beta chains. CDR3 protein sequences are deduplicated, and each keeps its most common genes and DNA. TCRdb's processing, not the authors' own work, is the source of the V and J calls. The sample table contains around 1,000,000 distinct CDR3 sequences; only one count was recorded for about 25% of them. The ten largest clones represent 0.75% of the sample.

The CDR3 covers 14 residues, taking in both the cysteine and the phenylalanine. Of the read, only the CDR3 DNA is kept; its 42 bases are in frame from base 1. Between the V and J ends, shortened by 2 bases and 8 bases respectively, the junction contains 15 bases. The germline V gene provides CDR1 MNHEY and CDR2 SVGAGI. This sample stems from a study of blood T cells in healthy people across ages (dated by TCRdb to the mid-2010s). General notes on the study: Template switching captured roughly one uniquely barcoded TCR beta cDNA molecule per two T cells in model experiments. The study measured age-related changes in TCR beta repertoire diversity using deep sequencing normalized with unique cDNA molecular identifiers. The study analyzed two additional independent replicas of 1 million unique cDNA reads from the same blood draw for two donors, one aged 18 to 29 and one aged 80 or older. The donors were divided into four age groups: young (average approximately 15 years), middle-aged (over 35), aged (under 70) and long-lived (around 87). On the study overall, not on this receptor specifically: As age increased, observed TCR beta diversity per million T cells dropped in a roughly linear way, and a significant reduction was already evident by age about 40. The CMV infection status of donors was not known, potentially confounding age-related changes in expanded clonotypes. Compared with the aged group, the long-lived group had more naive CD4+ T cells, fewer expanded clones and increased TCR diversity, a pattern suggesting age selection. Total diversity estimates from one million sequenced T cells were considered lower bounds and underestimates. Since profiling was done on bulk unsorted PBMCs, naive and antigen-experienced compartments could not be conclusively compared. A strong correlation was found between observed TCR beta diversity and the percentage of naive T cells measured by flow cytometry.

The data also belong to a second study, concerning T cells of mothers and their children. As that second study puts it: Donors were nine systemically healthy Caucasian individuals: three mothers and their six children. cDNA synthesis used all of the extracted RNA, with roughly 1.5 ug of RNA in each 15 ul reaction. In the second PCR, the M1S primer added sample barcodes and 2-4 random nucleotides. Each mother yielded over 9.5 million TCR beta CDR3 reads and each child about 3 million reads. In both related and unrelated pairs, thymic selection shapes the output of TCR recombination in a similar way, with inherited differences having only a minor effect. Related mother-child pairs always showed normalized repertoire overlap that was slightly higher than in unrelated mother-child pairs, though the difference was never significant. No persistent microchimeric T cell clones were detected, at a sensitivity of approximately 100 clones per million clonotypes. In the study, deep NGS was used to compare the TCR beta repertoires of mothers and children, and features distinguishing related mother-child pairs from unrelated individuals were sought. On average, the children were approximately 11 +/- 4 years old, while the mothers were around 42 +/- 4 years old. After adapters were ligated using NEBNext reagents, the libraries underwent 100+100 nt paired-end sequencing on an Illumina HiSeq 2000. To prevent cross-contamination, the mother and child libraries were prepared a month apart and were sequenced in separate runs. Between 500,000 and 2,000,000 distinct TCR beta clonotypes were identified per donor. Naive TCR beta clonotypes were estimated from low-frequency clonotypes matched to each donor's FACS-determined naive share, without sorting.

The sequencing input was blood. The chain links TRBV6-5 with TRBJ1-1; tentative D gene TRBD1, with 6 bases matching. This clonotype was sampled from a girl between 2 and 10 years old in good health. The DNA is as follows: TGTGCCAGCAGTTACATTGGAGGGGGGCTCGAAGCTTTCTTT. Its amino acids are CASSYIGGGLEAFF.